This passage covers 21 T cell receptor beta chains from one sample sequenced in a study of T cells in Graves' hyperthyroidism and ophthalmopathy. There were TCR beta CDR3 regions amplified from RNA transcripts. When the TCR CDR3 underwent first-round RT-PCR, the HTBI primer set was used. TCRdb passed the multiplex PCR reads through MiXCR, listing each CDR3 protein once. Of around 450,000 distinct CDR3 sequences listed, approximately 14% are singletons. Sequencing was done on a sample of blood. All receptors come from a woman under 30 with Graves' hyperthyroidism.

The table lists this clonotype with many counts. The chain joins TRBV5-1 to TRBJ2-3; D is unresolved. The CDR3 runs 14 residues. Looked up from germline, CDR1 is SGHRS and CDR2 is YFSETQ. Trimming took off 4 bases at V and 2 bases at J, with 11 bases between the two ends. The chain's CDR3 is CASSPDDNTDTQYF. The CDR3 region has the DNA TGCGCCAGCAGCCCGGATGACAACACAGATACGCAGTATTTT.

This clonotype came up many times. The rearrangement uses TRBV5-1 and TRBJ2-7; 7 positions agree with TRBD1. In germline, CDR1 is SGHRS, CDR2 YFSETQ. The CDR3 spans 14 residues. The trim removed 2 bases at V and 5 bases at J, leaving 7 bases unmatched. The CDR3 here is CASSLGDSRHEQYF. DNA for the CDR3: TGCGCCAGCAGCTTAGGGGACAGTCGCCACGAGCAGTACTTC.

The V and J genes are TRBV30 and TRBJ1-5, with 7 bases matching TRBD1. V shed 4 bases and J 3 bases; nucleotides not matched to a gene: 3. The CDR3 spans 13 residues. Germline loops: CDR1 GTSNPN, CDR2 SVGIG (reference sequence). The chain's CDR3 is CAWTRGFNQPQHF. DNA for the CDR3: TGTGCCTGGACCAGGGGGTTCAATCAGCCCCAGCATTTT.

The sample holds many counts of this clonotype. The chain has TRBV20-1 and TRBJ2-7, with TRBD1 identical over 10 bases. The CDR3 loop spans 13 amino acids. Germline CDR1 reads DFQATT; CDR2 reads SNEGSKA (reference sequence). J was trimmed by 6 bases and V by 6 bases; bases with no gene match: 8. The CDR3 DNA reads as TGCAGTGCCCCCGGACAGGGGGTTGGCGAGCAGTACTTC. Residues: CSAPGQGVGEQYF.

This clonotype has ten or more counts. The J gene is TRBJ1-4, the V gene TRBV12-5, with a weak D call TRBD1 (5 bases). Germline CDR1 is LGHNT and CDR2 is FRNRAP. The length of the CDR3 is 16 residues. V was shortened by 3 bases and J by 5 bases, with 16 bases between the two germline ends. The CDR3 DNA follows: TGTGCTAGTGGTTTTCAGCTCCGGGACTTGAATGAAAAACTGTTTTTT. Amino acid sequence: CASGFQLRDLNEKLFF.

This clonotype was detected ten times or more. The V call is TRBV3-1, the J call TRBJ2-1, with 7 bases aligning to TRBD2. Germline CDR1 is LGHDT and CDR2 is YNNKEL (reference sequence). V was clipped by 3 bases and J by 3 bases; unmatched bases: 5. The CDR3 contains 15 residues. The CDR3 reads CASSQGREIYNEQFF. CDR3 sequence (DNA): TGTGCCAGCAGCCAGGGGAGGGAAATCTACAATGAGCAGTTCTTC.

This chain uses TRBV3-1 with TRBJ2-7, with 7 positions matching TRBD2. There are 15 residues in the CDR3. Germline CDR1 is LGHDT and CDR2 is YNNKEL (reference sequence). Unmatched junction bases numbered 7, after V lost 1 base and J lost 4 bases. The DNA for the CDR3 is TGTGCCAGCAGCCAAGTTGTGACTAGCCGATACGAGCAGTACTTC. Residues: CASSQVVTSRYEQYF.

This clonotype showed up many times. The chain links TRBV4-1 to TRBJ2-3; 9 positions match TRBD2. V dropped 1 base and J dropped 1; count of bases not matched to a gene: 3. This CDR3 comprises 16 residues. Germline loops: CDR1 MGHRA, CDR2 YSYEKL. Here the CDR3 reads CASSQGVAGGTDTQYF. The CDR3 DNA sequence: TGCGCCAGCAGCCAAGGTGTAGCGGGGGGCACAGATACGCAGTATTTT.

This clonotype showed up many times. J is TRBJ1-1 and V is TRBV7-8; D not resolved. CDR3 length: 18 amino acids. Germline CDR1 reads SGHVS; CDR2 reads FQNEAQ. V was pared by 1 base and J by 0 bases, with 18 bases between. CDR3 nucleotide sequence: TGTGCCAGCAGCTTAGACCTGGGCGGAGGGTACCTGAACACTGAAGCTTTCTTT. Protein: CASSLDLGGGYLNTEAFF.

This clonotype was detected only once. A much larger clone differs by one base, so this may be a read error. V usage is TRBV24-1 and J usage is TRBJ2-2; 8 bases align to TRBD2. This CDR3 is built from 17 residues. From germline, CDR1 is KGHDR and CDR2 SFDVKD. CDR3 bases: TGTGCCACCAGTGATTCGGGCCCAGCGGGAGTATCCGGGGAGCTGTCTTTT. Amino acids: CATSDSGPAGVSGELSF.

In this sample, this clonotype turned up many times. The CDR3 region is CASRAGTGVGETQYF. The CDR3 DNA reads TGTGCCAGCCGGGCCGGGACAGGGGTGGGGGAGACCCAGTACTTC. This chain uses TRBV6-1 with TRBJ2-5; TRBD1 agrees at 10 bases. J lost 5 bases, V lost 8 bases, and 11 bases had no gene match. The CDR3 sequence is 15 residues long. Germline V lookup: CDR1 MNHNS, CDR2 SASEGT.

The V call is TRBV29-1, the J call TRBJ1-1; D is perhaps TRBD1 (5 bases). Germline V CDR1 and CDR2: SQVTM, ANQGSEA. This CDR3 is built from 14 residues. Trimming took 6 bases from V and 0 from J, leaving 14 bases between them. The CDR3 bases are TGCAGCGTCTCCCCGAGACAGATGAACACTGAAGCTTTCTTT. It codes for CSVSPRQMNTEAFF. The whole variable domain, filled in from reference TRBV29-1 and TRBJ1-1, reads SAVISQKPSRDICQRGTSLTIQCQVDSQVTMMFWYRQQPGQSLTLIATANQGSEATYESGFVIDKFPISRPNLTFSTLTVSNMSPEDSSIYLCSVSPRQMNTEAFFGQGTRLTVV.

The J gene is TRBJ2-2, the V gene TRBV5-1; 7 bases are a match to TRBD1. J gave up 5 bases and V 4 bases, and 20 bases lay outside the gene matches. This CDR3 spans 19 amino acids. Germline V gene lookup returns CDR1 SGHRS and CDR2 YFSETQ. The CDR3 sequence: CASSTRPRTGGGRTGELFF. DNA of the CDR3: TGCGCCAGCAGCACCCGTCCCCGGACAGGTGGTGGAAGGACCGGGGAGCTGTTTTTT.

As regards this clonotype: A clone one base away is much larger, so this may be a read error. This chain links TRBV2 with TRBJ2-1, with 7 bases that match TRBD2. V lost 6 bases, J lost 10 bases, and 0 bases stayed unmatched. Germline CDR1 SNHLY, CDR2 FYNNEI. The CDR3 runs to 10 residues. This chain's CDR3 is CASRGGEQFF. The CDR3 bases are TGTGCCAGCAGGGGGGGGGAGCAGTTCTTC.

This clonotype was seen many times. The V gene is TRBV27, the J gene TRBJ1-1; the match to TRBD1 covers 7 bases. The CDR3 contains 15 residues. V lost 4 bases to trimming and J lost 3 bases; unmatched junction nucleotides: 8. Germline V lookup: CDR1 MNHEY, CDR2 SMNVEV (reference sequence). The CDR3 protein is CASSSQTTGDTEAFF. CDR3 sequence (DNA): TGTGCCAGCAGTTCCCAGACCACAGGGGACACTGAAGCTTTCTTT.

This clonotype was seen many times. This chain connects TRBV19 to TRBJ1-4, with a tentative D call TRBD1 (6 bases). The germline V and J ends were trimmed by 4 bases and 8 bases, with 14 bases remaining between them. The CDR3 loop spans 14 amino acids. Germline CDR1 is LNHDA and CDR2 is SQIVND (reference sequence). CDR3 coding DNA: TGTGCCAGTAGTACCTTACAGGGATCCGAAAAACTGTTTTTT. Translation: CASSTLQGSEKLFF.

This clonotype was counted ten times or more. V and J are TRBV11-2 and TRBJ1-5; D gene uncertain. V was cut by 4 bases and J by 0 bases, with 13 bases left in between. CDR1 is SGHAT and CDR2 is FQNNGV in the germline V gene. The CDR3 totals 16 residues. CDR3 sequence (DNA): TGTGCCAGCAGCTCATTAGGCGGTCATAGCAATCAGCCCCAGCATTTT. This translates into CASSSLGGHSNQPQHF.

This chain joins TRBV6-1 and TRBJ1-3; the D gene is possibly TRBD1 (6 bases). From germline, CDR1 is MNHNS and CDR2 SASEGT. This CDR3 is built from 17 residues. The V end lost 0 bases, the J end lost 2 bases, and 14 bases lay between the germline ends. In DNA, the CDR3 is TGTGCCAGCAGTGAAGCTCGGAACAGGGAGACTGGAAACACCATATATTTT. Amino acids: CASSEARNRETGNTIYF.

Concerning this clonotype itself: An end of the junction does not agree with germline; a read error may underlie this. The chain joins TRBV4-1 to TRBJ2-7, with 10 bases that match TRBD2. This CDR3 region has 18 residues. Germline V gives CDR1 MGHRA, CDR2 YSYEKL. In nucleotides, the CDR3 is TGTGCCAGCAGCCAAGAAGGGGACCTAGCGGGAGTTTCCCACGAGCAGTACTTC. Amino acids: CASSQEGDLAGVSHEQYF.

This clonotype was detected many times. The chain links TRBV7-9 to TRBJ2-1; D tentatively fits TRBD1 or TRBD2 (5 bases each). The CDR3 is made up of 17 amino acids. V lost 6 bases to trimming and J lost 7 bases, with 25 bases between them. CDR1 is SEHNR and CDR2 is FQNEAQ in the germline V gene (reference sequence). CDR3 coding DNA: TGTGCCAGCAGATGGGCGGGTCGGTGGCAGGGAAGGAATGAGCAGTTCTTC. It codes for CASRWAGRWQGRNEQFF.

CDR3 coding DNA: TGTGCCAGCTCACCACCGGACAGGGGGCCCCCTGGAAACACCATATATTTT. Translating it yields CASSPPDRGPPGNTIYF. The chain uses TRBV18 and TRBJ1-3, with TRBD1 matching 11 bases. This CDR3 comprises 17 residues. CDR1 is KGHSH, CDR2 LQKENI, per germline. Trimming at V came to 0 bases and at J to 2 bases, leaving 3 bases not matched to a gene.